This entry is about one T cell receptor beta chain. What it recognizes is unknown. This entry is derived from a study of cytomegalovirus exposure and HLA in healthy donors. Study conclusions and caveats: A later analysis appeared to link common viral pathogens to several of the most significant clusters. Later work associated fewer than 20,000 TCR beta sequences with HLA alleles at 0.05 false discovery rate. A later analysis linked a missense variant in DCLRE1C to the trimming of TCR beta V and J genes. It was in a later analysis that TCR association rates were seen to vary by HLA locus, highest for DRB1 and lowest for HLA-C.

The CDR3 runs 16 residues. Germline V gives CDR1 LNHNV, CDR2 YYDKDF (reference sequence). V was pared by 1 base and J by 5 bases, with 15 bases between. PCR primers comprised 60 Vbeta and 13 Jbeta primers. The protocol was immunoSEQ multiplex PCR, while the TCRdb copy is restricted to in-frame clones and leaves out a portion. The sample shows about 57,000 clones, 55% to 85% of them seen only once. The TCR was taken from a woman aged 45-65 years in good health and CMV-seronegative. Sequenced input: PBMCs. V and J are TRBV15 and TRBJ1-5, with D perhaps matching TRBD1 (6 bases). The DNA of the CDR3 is TGTGCCACCAGCAGAGGGTCACAGGGTGTCCATCAGCCCCAGCATTTT. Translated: CATSRGSQGVHQPQHF.